This entry is about one TCR beta chain. The clone's antigen remains unknown. Base qualities are not at hand, and no much larger clone is one base apart. Via the germline V gene, CDR1 is SGDLS and CDR2 YYNGEE. From cysteine to phenylalanine, the CDR3 is 17 amino acids long. Here the CDR3 DNA is all that survives: 51 bases in frame from base 1. The germline V end is reduced by 2 bases and the J end by 0 bases; junction bases left unmatched: 6. Whole blood was collected in K2EDTA tubes by collaborating institutions according to the institutions' own protocols. For TCRbeta analysis, collaborators shipped samples in one of three forms: frozen whole blood, isolated PBMCs, or DNA extracted from either of those sample types. These data originate in a study of blood T cell repertoires in COVID-19 (dated by TCRdb to about 2020). For context, the study as a whole: Samples covering the acute and convalescent phases of COVID-19 were provided by collaborators in the United States, Italy and Spain. The prospective study material was composed of cDNA or gDNA derived from T cells, B-cell-depleted T cells, or PBMCs. The dataset comprised deeply sampled blood TCRbeta repertoires from subjects exposed to, actively infected with, or recovered from COVID-19. The repertoires were released in a freely available public database meant as a resource for research on the immune response to SARS-CoV-2. Samples came from the ongoing ImmuneRACE study (first 160 participants) plus 1,254 subjects from 6 global collaborators. The sample metadata nearly always contained a de-identified subject ID, COVID-19 status, age in years and sex. HLA class I and class II types, where available, came from metadata supplied by the sample provider rather than from assay-based typing. Study-wide findings and limitations: Clinical and demographic metadata were provided uncurated, with the amount varying by source and participant.

TCRbeta CDR3 regions were amplified from genomic DNA using the immunoSEQ Assay, a bias-controlled multiplex PCR. The study's processing was this. Within the assay, amplification of reference gene primers was used to estimate how many nucleated cells each sample contained. To quantify the absolute abundance of each unique TCRbeta CDR3 rearrangement, sequence reads were collapsed and filtered. Productive Simpson clonality was computed per sample as the square root of Simpson's diversity index over productive rearrangements. Held by TCRdb, this immuneACCESS table contains in-frame sequences only and omits some clones. Under half of the omission traces to an unresolved V gene where checked; the cause of the rest is unknown. That table furnishes V, J and clone size, whereas the DNA furnished D and trimming. Within this sample are 150,000 or so clones, with about nine tenths of them counted one time only. The ten largest clonotypes hold approximately 2.5% of the sample.

The chain links TRBV9 with TRBJ2-4, with 9 bases aligning to TRBD2. Sequenced sample: peripheral blood. The clonotype originates from a human donor in a cohort sampled during active COVID-19. Read as DNA, the sequence is TGTGCCAGCAGCGTGAGTGCGGGGGGGCAAGCCAAAAACATTCAGTACTTC. This is translated as CASSVSAGGQAKNIQYF.